The 20 T cell receptor beta chains given below trace back to one sample, sequenced in a study of identical twins. TCRdb reanalysed the 5' RACE reads using MiXCR and keeps one entry per CDR3 protein. The sample carries 1.5 million to 2 million distinct CDR3 sequences, around a third recorded once. Sequencing input: cord blood. These receptor sequences come from a newborn girl in good health.

This clonotype was seen a few times. The chain links TRBV5-1 to TRBJ2-4; maybe TRBD2 (5 bases). The J call could be wrong; TRBJ2-7 is a better fit for the DNA end. CDR3 length: 15 residues. Germline CDR1 reads SGHRS; CDR2 reads YFSETQ. As DNA, the CDR3 is TGCGCCAGCAGCCTGAGGGCGGATCTGAGGCACGAGCAGTACTTC. This encodes CASSLRADLRHEQYF.

This chain links TRBV7-8 with TRBJ1-1; 10 bases fit TRBD1. Germline CDR1 is SGHVS and CDR2 is FQNEAQ. Trimming cost V 2 bases and J 2 bases; bases outside gene matches: 8. CDR3 length: 17 residues. As DNA, the CDR3 is TGTGCCAGCAGCTTACCAGCAAGGACAGGGGGAAACACTGAAGCTTTCTTT. Amino acids: CASSLPARTGGNTEAFF.

This clonotype was observed a handful of times. Here the CDR3 reads CASRDLIHSYEQYF. The CDR3 DNA reads TGTGCCAGCAGGGACCTTATTCACTCCTACGAGCAGTACTTC. The chain links TRBV28 to TRBJ2-7; D is undetermined. CDR1 is MDHEN and CDR2 is SYDVKM in the germline V gene. Trimming took 6 bases from V and 0 from J, leaving 12 bases between them. This CDR3 is built from 14 residues.

This CDR3 reads CASSADRGPSTDTQYF. CDR3 DNA sequence: TGTGCCAGCAGTGCCGACAGGGGGCCCAGCACAGATACGCAGTATTTT. This chain connects TRBV12-3 or TRBV12-4 to TRBJ2-3, with 10 bases matching TRBD1. The V segment lost 5 bases and the J segment 0 bases; nucleotides outside the gene matches: 5. This CDR3 spans 16 amino acids.

This clonotype was counted only a few times. The rearrangement uses TRBV7-2 and TRBJ2-3; no clear D gene. The CDR3 is 13 amino acids. CDR1 and CDR2 (germline): SGHTA, FQGNSA. Deletions cut 2 bases from V and 6 bases from J, with 9 bases between. The CDR3 coding sequence is TGTGCCAGCAGCTTACTTGCCTTGGATACGCAGTATTTT. It encodes CASSLLALDTQYF.

This chain uses TRBV18 with TRBJ2-1, with no clear D. V was shortened by 1 base and J by 11 bases, with 6 bases between the two germline ends. CDR3 length equals 11 residues. Looked up from germline, CDR1 is KGHSH and CDR2 is LQKENI. As DNA, the CDR3 is TGTGCCAGCTCACCACGTAGGCAGCAGTTCTTC. Its protein is CASSPRRQQFF.

This clonotype was seen a few times. The V gene is TRBV9, the J gene TRBJ1-2; D perhaps matches TRBD1 (5 bases). V gave up 0 bases and J gave up 3 bases, with 6 bases separating them. The CDR3 consists of 13 residues. From germline, CDR1 is SGDLS and CDR2 YYNGEE. The CDR3 sequence: CASSVEGDYGYTF. DNA of the CDR3: TGTGCCAGCAGCGTAGAAGGGGACTATGGCTACACCTTC.

V is TRBV12-3 or TRBV12-4 and J is TRBJ2-7; D could derive from TRBD1 or TRBD2 (5 bases each). This CDR3 has 17 amino acids. Between the trimmed V and J ends, which lost 6 bases and 7 bases, there was a span of 28 bases. The CDR3 region is CASSPVGVGTLYNEQYF. CDR3 DNA: TGTGCCAGCAGCCCCGTTGGAGTAGGGACCCTCTACAATGAGCAGTACTTC.

V and J are TRBV7-2 and TRBJ1-6, with D possibly TRBD1 on 6 matching bases. Germline-derived CDR1 and CDR2 are SGHTA and FQGNSA. V was cut by 5 bases and J by 4 bases, with 15 bases left in between. This CDR3 has 16 amino acids. The CDR3 sequence: CASSPRQVAYNSPLHF. The CDR3 bases are TGTGCCAGCAGCCCGAGACAGGTTGCTTATAATTCACCCCTCCACTTT.

CDR3 DNA sequence: TGTGCCAGCAGCCTAGACTCTCCTGGGACCCAGTACTTC. Amino acid sequence: CASSLDSPGTQYF. The J gene is TRBJ2-7, the V gene TRBV14; D is ambiguous. Gene TRBJ2-5 matches the end of the DNA better, so the J call may be wrong. The CDR3 consists of 13 residues. CDR1 SGHDN and CDR2 FVKESK come from the germline V gene.

V usage is TRBV14 and J usage is TRBJ2-4, with a weak D call TRBD1 (5 bases). Trimming took 0 bases from V and 3 from J, leaving 12 bases between them. Germline loops: CDR1 SGHDN, CDR2 FVKESK. This CDR3 has 16 amino acids. CDR3 sequence (DNA): TGTGCCAGCAGCCAAGATTGGCAGGGCGGCAAAAACATTCAGTACTTC. This encodes CASSQDWQGGKNIQYF.

CDR3: CASSYSTSGNTGELFF. CDR3 DNA sequence: TGTGCCAGCAGTTACTCGACTAGCGGTAACACCGGGGAGCTGTTTTTT. This rearrangement joins TRBV6-5 to TRBJ2-2; TRBD2 aligns across 9 bases. This CDR3 contains 16 residues. CDR1 MNHEY and CDR2 SVGAGI come from the germline V gene. V trimming: 0 bases; J trimming: 2 bases; junction bases outside the gene matches: 1.

This clonotype was picked up a small number of times. V usage is TRBV28 and J usage is TRBJ1-2, with 7 bases matching TRBD1. Germline CDR1 is MDHEN and CDR2 is SYDVKM. CDR3 length equals 16 residues. V lost 3 bases to trimming and J lost 3 bases; unmatched junction nucleotides: 10. CDR3 sequence reads: CASSFPTGDGDYGYTF. The DNA for the CDR3 is TGTGCCAGCAGTTTCCCCACAGGGGACGGTGACTATGGCTACACCTTC.

This clonotype was detected a few times. This chain links TRBV5-1 with TRBJ2-5, with D possibly TRBD1 on 6 matching bases. This CDR3 is 14 amino acids long. Trimming shortened V by 1 base and J by 2 bases, and 9 bases separated the two germline ends. The germline gives CDR1 SGHRS, CDR2 YFSETQ. In DNA form, the CDR3 reads TGCGCCAGCAGCTTGAGGGGGAAGCAAGAGACCCAGTACTTC. As protein: CASSLRGKQETQYF. Drawing the rest from reference TRBV5-1 and TRBJ2-5, the complete variable domain is KAGVTQTPRYLIKTRGQQVTLSCSPISGHRSVSWYQQTPGQGLQFLFEYFSETQRNKGNFPGRFSGRQFSNSRSEMNVSTLELGDSALYLCASSLRGKQETQYFGPGTRLLVL.

The chain joins TRBV7-9 to TRBJ2-1, with TRBD2 matching over 7 bases. Germline loops: CDR1 SEHNR, CDR2 FQNEAQ (reference sequence). This CDR3 comprises 18 residues. Trimming removed 2 bases from V and 2 bases from J; junction bases left unmatched: 12. CDR3 sequence reads: CASSLMVQRDSTYNEQFF. The DNA of the CDR3 is TGTGCCAGCAGCTTAATGGTCCAGCGGGACTCGACCTACAATGAGCAGTTCTTC. Complete variable domain (other parts from reference TRBV7-9 and TRBJ2-1): DTGVSQNPRHKITKRGQNVTFRCDPISEHNRLYWYRQTLGQGPEFLTYFQNEAQLEKSRLLSDRFSAERPKGSFSTLEIQRTEQGDSAMYLCASSLMVQRDSTYNEQFFGPGTRLTVL.

This clonotype was picked up a small number of times. The V call is TRBV6-5, the J call TRBJ2-7; 8 nucleotides match TRBD2. There are 18 residues in the CDR3. Trimming removed 0 bases from V and 2 bases from J; junction bases left unmatched: 12. Germline assignment: CDR1 MNHEY and CDR2 SVGAGI. The DNA for the CDR3 is TGTGCCAGCAGTTACTCGAAAAGTCCCAGCGGGAGTCCCTACGAGCAGTACTTC. Amino acid sequence: CASSYSKSPSGSPYEQYF.

V and J are TRBV3-1 and TRBJ1-2; D might be TRBD1 (6 bases). This CDR3 spans 12 amino acids. Trimming removed 3 bases from V and 8 bases from J, with 10 bases in between. CDR1 is LGHDT and CDR2 is YNNKEL in the germline V gene (reference sequence). The CDR3 DNA reads TGTGCCAGCAGCCACCAGGGGCGCGGCTACACCTTC. It is translated as CASSHQGRGYTF.

CDR3 sequence reads: CASSQVLAGSYEQYF. The CDR3 DNA sequence: TGCGCCAGCAGCCAAGTTCTAGCGGGCTCCTACGAGCAGTACTTC. The V gene is TRBV4-1, the J gene TRBJ2-7, with 8 bases identical to TRBD2. The germline V gene has CDR1 MGHRA and CDR2 YSYEKL. The CDR3 contains 15 residues. J was trimmed by 0 bases and V by 1 base; bases with no gene match: 2.

J is TRBJ2-1 and V is TRBV4-2; the match to TRBD2 covers 8 bases. CDR3 length: 16 amino acids. J lost 1 base, V lost 1 base, and 3 bases had no gene match. The germline V gene has CDR1 LGHNA and CDR2 YNFKEQ. This CDR3 reads CASSQAGGISYNEQFF. The CDR3 region has the DNA TGTGCCAGCAGCCAAGCGGGGGGGATATCCTACAATGAGCAGTTCTTC.

V gene TRBV12-3 or TRBV12-4 combines with J gene TRBJ1-6; D is perhaps TRBD1 (6 bases). This CDR3 region has 16 residues. V lost 2 bases to trimming and J lost 6 bases, with 14 bases between them. CDR3 residues: CASSLLPAGVNSPLHF. CDR3 DNA: TGTGCCAGCAGTTTACTTCCGGCAGGGGTTAATTCACCCCTCCACTTT.